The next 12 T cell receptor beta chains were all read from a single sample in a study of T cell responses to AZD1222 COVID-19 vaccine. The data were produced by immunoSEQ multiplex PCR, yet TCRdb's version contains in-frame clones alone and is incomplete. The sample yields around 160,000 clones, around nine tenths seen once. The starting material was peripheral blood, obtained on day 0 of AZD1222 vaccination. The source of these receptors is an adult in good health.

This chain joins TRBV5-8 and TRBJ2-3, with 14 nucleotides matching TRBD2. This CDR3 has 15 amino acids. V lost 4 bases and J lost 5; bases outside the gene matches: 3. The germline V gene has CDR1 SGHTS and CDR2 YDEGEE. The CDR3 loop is CASSRGLAGEDTQYF. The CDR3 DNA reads TGTGCCAGCAGCCGGGGACTAGCGGGAGAAGATACGCAGTATTTT.

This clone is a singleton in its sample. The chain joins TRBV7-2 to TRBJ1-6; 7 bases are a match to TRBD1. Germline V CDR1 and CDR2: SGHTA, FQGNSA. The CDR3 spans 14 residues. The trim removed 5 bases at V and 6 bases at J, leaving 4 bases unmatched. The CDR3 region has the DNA TGTGCCAGCAGCGTGGGGACAGTTAATTCACCCCTCCACTTT. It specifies CASSVGTVNSPLHF.

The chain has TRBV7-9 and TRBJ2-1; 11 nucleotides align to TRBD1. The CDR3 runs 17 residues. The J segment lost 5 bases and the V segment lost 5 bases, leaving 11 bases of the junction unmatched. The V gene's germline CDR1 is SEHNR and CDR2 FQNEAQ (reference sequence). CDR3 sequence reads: CASSLIDRDRGDNEQFF. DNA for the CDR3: TGTGCCAGCAGCCTTATCGACCGGGACAGGGGGGACAATGAGCAGTTCTTC.

CDR3 residues: CASSLADNEQFF. CDR3 bases: TGTGCCAGCAGCTTAGCGGACAATGAGCAGTTCTTC. The chain couples TRBV7-9 to TRBJ2-1; D is ambiguous. The CDR3 runs to 12 residues. Trimming pared 0 bases from V and 5 bases from J, leaving 2 bases between. In germline, CDR1 is SEHNR, CDR2 FQNEAQ (reference sequence). The whole variable domain, remainder taken from reference TRBV7-9 and TRBJ2-1, is DTGVSQNPRHKITKRGQNVTFRCDPISEHNRLYWYRQTLGQGPEFLTYFQNEAQLEKSRLLSDRFSAERPKGSFSTLEIQRTEQGDSAMYLCASSLADNEQFFGPGTRLTVL.

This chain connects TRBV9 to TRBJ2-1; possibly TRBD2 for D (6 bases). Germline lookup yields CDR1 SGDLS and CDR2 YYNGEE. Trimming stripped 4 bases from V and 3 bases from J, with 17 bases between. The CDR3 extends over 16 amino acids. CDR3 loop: CASSLTSRLDYNEQFF. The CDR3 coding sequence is TGTGCCAGCAGCCTCACTAGCCGCCTGGACTACAATGAGCAGTTCTTC. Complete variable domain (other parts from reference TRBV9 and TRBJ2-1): DSGVTQTPKHLITATGQRVTLRCSPRSGDLSVYWYQQSLDQGLQFLIQYYNGEERAKGNILERFSAQQFPDLHSELNLSSLELGDSALYFCASSLTSRLDYNEQFFGPGTRLTVL.

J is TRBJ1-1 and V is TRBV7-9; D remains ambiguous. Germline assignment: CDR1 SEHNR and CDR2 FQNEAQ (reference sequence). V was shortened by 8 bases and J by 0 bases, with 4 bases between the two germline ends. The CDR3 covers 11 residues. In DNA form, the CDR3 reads TGTGCCAGCCTCATGAACACTGAAGCTTTCTTT. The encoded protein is CASLMNTEAFF.

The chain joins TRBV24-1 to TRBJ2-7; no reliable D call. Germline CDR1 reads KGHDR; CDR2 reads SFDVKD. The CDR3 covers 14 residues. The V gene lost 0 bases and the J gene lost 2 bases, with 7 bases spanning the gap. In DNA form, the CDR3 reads TGTGCCACCAGTGATTTGTACCGACCCTACGAGCAGTACTTC. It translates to CATSDLYRPYEQYF.

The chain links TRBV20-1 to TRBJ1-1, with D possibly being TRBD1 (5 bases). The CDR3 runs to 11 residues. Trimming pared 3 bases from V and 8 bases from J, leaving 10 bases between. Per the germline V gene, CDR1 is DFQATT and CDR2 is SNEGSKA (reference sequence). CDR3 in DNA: TGCAGTGCTAGGGCCGGGGCCGAAGCTTTCTTT. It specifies CSARAGAEAFF.

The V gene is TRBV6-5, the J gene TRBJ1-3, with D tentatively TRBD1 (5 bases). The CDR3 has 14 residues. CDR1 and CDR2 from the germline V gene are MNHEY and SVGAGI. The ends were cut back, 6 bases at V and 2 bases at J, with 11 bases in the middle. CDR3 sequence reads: CASRTGLTGNTIYF. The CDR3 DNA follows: TGTGCCAGCAGAACGGGGCTAACTGGAAACACCATATATTTT.

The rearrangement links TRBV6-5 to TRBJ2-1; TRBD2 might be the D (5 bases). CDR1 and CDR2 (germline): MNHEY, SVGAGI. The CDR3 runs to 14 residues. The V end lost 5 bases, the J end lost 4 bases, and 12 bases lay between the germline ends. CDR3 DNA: TGTGCCAGCAGTCGGAGGAGACCGTACAATGAGCAGTTCTTC. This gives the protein CASSRRRPYNEQFF.

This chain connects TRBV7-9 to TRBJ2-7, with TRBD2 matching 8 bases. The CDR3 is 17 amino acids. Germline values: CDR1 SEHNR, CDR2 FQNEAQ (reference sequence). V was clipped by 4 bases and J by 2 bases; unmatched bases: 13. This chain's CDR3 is CASSSPKVGRATYEQYF. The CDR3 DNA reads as TGTGCCAGCAGCTCCCCAAAGGTCGGGAGGGCGACCTACGAGCAGTACTTC.

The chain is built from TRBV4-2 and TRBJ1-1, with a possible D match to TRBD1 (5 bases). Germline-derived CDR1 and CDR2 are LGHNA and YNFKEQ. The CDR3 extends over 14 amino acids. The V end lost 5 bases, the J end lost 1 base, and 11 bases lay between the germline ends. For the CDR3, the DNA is TGTGCCAGCAGCATGAGTCAGGGGAACACTGAAGCTTTCTTT. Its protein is CASSMSQGNTEAFF.